This TCR beta chain is drawn from a study of T cell responses to AZD1222 COVID-19 vaccine. As for this clone: The junction does not match germline at one end; this may be a read error.

The assay was immunoSEQ multiplex PCR, and TCRdb's table has in-frame clones only and misses some. The sample carries 110,000 or so clones, roughly 88% recorded once. Germline CDR1 MGHRA, CDR2 YSYEKL. CDR3 length: 17 amino acids. V gene TRBV4-1 combines with J gene TRBJ1-1, with D unresolved. Sequencing used peripheral blood, obtained on day 0 of AZD1222 vaccination. The TCR originated in an adult in good health. CDR3 coding DNA: TGCGCCAGCAACCAAGAATTTTTGAAGGCACGAGGAACTGAAGCTTTCTTT. Encoded protein: CASNQEFLKARGTEAFF.